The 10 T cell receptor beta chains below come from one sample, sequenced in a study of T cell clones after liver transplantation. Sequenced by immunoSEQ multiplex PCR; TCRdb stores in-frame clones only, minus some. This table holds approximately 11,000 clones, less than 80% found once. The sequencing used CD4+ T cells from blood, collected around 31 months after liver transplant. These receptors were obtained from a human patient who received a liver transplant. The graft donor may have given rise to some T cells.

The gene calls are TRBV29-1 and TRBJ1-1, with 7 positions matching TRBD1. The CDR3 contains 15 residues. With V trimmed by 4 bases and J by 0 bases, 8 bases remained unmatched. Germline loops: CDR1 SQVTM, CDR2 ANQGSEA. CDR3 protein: CSVGHSTGVNTEAFF. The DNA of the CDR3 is TGCAGCGTTGGACACTCCACAGGGGTGAACACTGAAGCTTTCTTT.

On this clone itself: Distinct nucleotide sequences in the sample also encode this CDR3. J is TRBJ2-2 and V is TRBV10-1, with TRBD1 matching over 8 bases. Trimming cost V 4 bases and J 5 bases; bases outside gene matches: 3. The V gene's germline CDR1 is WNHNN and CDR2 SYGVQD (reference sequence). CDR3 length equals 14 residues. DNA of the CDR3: TGCGCCAGCAGTGGGACAGGGAATACCGGGGAGCTGTTTTTT. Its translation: CASSGTGNTGELFF.

This CDR3 is CASSMGPNYEQYF. CDR3 coding DNA: TGTGCCAGTAGTATGGGACCCAACTACGAGCAGTACTTC. The gene calls are TRBV19 and TRBJ2-7; D possibly uses TRBD1 or TRBD2 (5 bases each). The CDR3 consists of 13 residues. V lost 3 bases, J lost 3 bases, and 9 bases lay in between. Germline CDR1 LNHDA, CDR2 SQIVND (reference sequence).

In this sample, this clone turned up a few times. The CDR3 nucleotides are TGTGCCAGTAAAGCCGACGGGCAGGGTGGCCACGAGCAGTACTTC. Translated, it gives CASKADGQGGHEQYF. The J gene is TRBJ2-7, the V gene TRBV16; possibly TRBD1 for D (5 bases). V dropped 9 bases and J dropped 5 bases, with 23 bases sitting between them. The CDR3 loop spans 15 amino acids. The germline V gene has CDR1 KGHSY and CDR2 FQNENV.

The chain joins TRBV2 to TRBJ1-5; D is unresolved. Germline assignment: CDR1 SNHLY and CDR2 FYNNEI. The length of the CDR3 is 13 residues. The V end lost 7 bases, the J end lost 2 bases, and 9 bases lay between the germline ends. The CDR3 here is CASTEDGNQPQHF. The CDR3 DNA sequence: TGTGCCAGCACCGAGGACGGCAATCAGCCCCAGCATTTT.

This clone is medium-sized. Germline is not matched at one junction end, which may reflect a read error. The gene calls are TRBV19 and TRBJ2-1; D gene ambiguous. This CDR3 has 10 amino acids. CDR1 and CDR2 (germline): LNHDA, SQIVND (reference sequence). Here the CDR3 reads CASFGATMIF. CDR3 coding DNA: TGTGCCAGTTTCGGTGCCACTATGATCTTC.

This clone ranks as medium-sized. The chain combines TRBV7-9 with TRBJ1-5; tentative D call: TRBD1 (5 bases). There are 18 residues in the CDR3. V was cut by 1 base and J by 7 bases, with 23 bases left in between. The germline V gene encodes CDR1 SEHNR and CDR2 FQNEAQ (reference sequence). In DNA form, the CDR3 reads TGTGCCAGCAGCTTAGAGAAAACCGGACAAGCCGCTCCCCAGCCCCAGCATTTT. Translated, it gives CASSLEKTGQAAPQPQHF.

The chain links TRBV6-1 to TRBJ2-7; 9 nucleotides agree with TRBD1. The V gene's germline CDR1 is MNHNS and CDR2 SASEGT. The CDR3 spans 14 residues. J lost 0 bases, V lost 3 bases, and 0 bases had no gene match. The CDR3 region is CASSETGGSYEQYF. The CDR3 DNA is TGTGCCAGCAGTGAGACAGGGGGCTCCTACGAGCAGTACTTC.

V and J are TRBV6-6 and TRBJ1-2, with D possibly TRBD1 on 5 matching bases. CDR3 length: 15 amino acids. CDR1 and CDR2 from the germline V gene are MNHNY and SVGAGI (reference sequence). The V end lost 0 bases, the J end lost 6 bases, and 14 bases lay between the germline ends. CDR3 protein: CASSYSTGPTNGYTF. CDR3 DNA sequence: TGTGCCAGCAGTTACTCTACAGGACCAACGAATGGCTACACCTTC.

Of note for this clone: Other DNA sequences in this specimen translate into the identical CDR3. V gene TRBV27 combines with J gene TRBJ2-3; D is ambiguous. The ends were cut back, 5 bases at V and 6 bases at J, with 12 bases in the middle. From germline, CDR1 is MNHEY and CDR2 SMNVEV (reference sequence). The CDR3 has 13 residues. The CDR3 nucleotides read TGTGCCAGCAGTCTCAGTCGACCTGATACGCAGTATTTT. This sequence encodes CASSLSRPDTQYF.